This TCR beta chain was sequenced for a study of blood T cell repertoires in COVID-19. Germline V gene data show CDR1 as MRHNA and CDR2 as SNTAGT. This CDR3 has 15 residues. The V gene lost 6 bases and the J gene lost 1 base, with 14 bases spanning the gap. This table comes from immunoSEQ multiplex PCR, and its TCRdb copy is limited to in-frame clones, with some not included. The sample has some 14,000 clones; roughly 80% are singletons. This chain links TRBV6-4 with TRBJ2-3, with a possible D match to TRBD1 (5 bases). Sequencing was done on a sample of peripheral blood. This sequence originates from a human donor in a cohort sampled during active COVID-19. CDR3 loop: CASSRSGLGTDTQYF. In DNA form, the CDR3 reads TGTGCCAGCAGCCGATCAGGGTTGGGCACAGATACGCAGTATTTT.